This T cell receptor beta chain was sequenced for a study of shared clonotypes between healthy human individuals. Study-wide results and caveats: Few donors limited the genetic and exposure-history diversity represented.

To note about this clone: What it binds is unknown.

This CDR3 is built from 14 residues. V lost 0 bases and J lost 4, with 4 bases in between. Per the germline V gene, CDR1 is LNHNV and CDR2 is YYDKDF (reference sequence). The assay was immunoSEQ multiplex PCR, and TCRdb's table has in-frame clones only and misses some. The sample lists fewer than 650,000 clones; approximately 80% were seen once. This clonotype originated in a woman between 40 and 55 years old in good health. Some clones in this sample may be carry-over from other donors' samples. The chain has TRBV15 and TRBJ2-6, with D hard to call. The source material was PBMCs. CDR3 sequence reads: CATSREVGANVLTF. CDR3 bases: TGTGCCACCAGCAGAGAGGTCGGGGCCAACGTCCTGACTTTC.